This TCR beta chain was profiled in a study of CD4 T cells in relation to SARS-CoV-2 and coronaviruses. Study observations and caveats: Pre-pandemic and post-infection samples never came from the same donor. SARS-CoV-2-driven expansion was significantly weaker in crossreactive than monoreactive clones.

About this clone itself: Its antigen is unidentified.

CD4+ T cells from unexposed donors were obtained before the COVID-19 pandemic (2011-2018). The cells were cultured for roughly 11 days before CD4+ T cells were isolated. Clones were sequenced by immunoSEQ multiplex PCR, and TCRdb holds only the in-frame ones, with some missing. The sample has more than 20,000 clones, about 79% seen once. The clonotype was recovered from a human donor in good health. The sequencing sample was made of CD4+ T cells from PBMCs, cultured in vitro.

CDR3 sequence reads: CASSPVYGGSGIYEQYF. The CDR3 nucleotides are TGTGCCAGCTCACCGGTATATGGCGGGAGTGGAATCTACGAGCAGTACTTC. The J gene is TRBJ2-7, the V gene TRBV18, with TRBD2 identical over 7 bases. In germline, CDR1 is KGHSH, CDR2 LQKENI. Trimming at V came to 3 bases and at J to 3 bases, leaving 14 bases not matched to a gene. CDR3 length: 17 residues.